This T cell receptor (beta chain) appears in the sequencing data of a study of blood T cell repertoires in COVID-19. Study background: Material from acute and convalescent COVID-19 was sourced from the United States, Italy and Spain.

Original analysis: From reference gene primer amplification, estimates of nucleated cell counts were derived. Produced via immunoSEQ multiplex PCR; TCRdb's table is partial and in-frame only. From that table come the V and J calls and clone size; the DNA was used to work out D and trimming. The sample carries a few hundred thousand clones, approximately 89% recorded once. Those enrolled in Seattle joined during active infection and were followed longitudinally afterward. The TCR sequence derives from an older woman with COVID-19, enrolled during active disease. What was sequenced was peripheral blood.

The CDR3 sequence is CASSLEDRVYYGYTF. The CDR3 DNA reads TGTGCCAGCAGCTTAGAGGACAGGGTTTACTATGGCTACACCTTC. This rearrangement joins TRBV11-2 to TRBJ1-2, with 8 bases that match TRBD1. J was trimmed by 3 bases and V by 0 bases; bases with no gene match: 3. This CDR3 comprises 15 residues. Germline V gives CDR1 SGHAT, CDR2 FQNNGV.